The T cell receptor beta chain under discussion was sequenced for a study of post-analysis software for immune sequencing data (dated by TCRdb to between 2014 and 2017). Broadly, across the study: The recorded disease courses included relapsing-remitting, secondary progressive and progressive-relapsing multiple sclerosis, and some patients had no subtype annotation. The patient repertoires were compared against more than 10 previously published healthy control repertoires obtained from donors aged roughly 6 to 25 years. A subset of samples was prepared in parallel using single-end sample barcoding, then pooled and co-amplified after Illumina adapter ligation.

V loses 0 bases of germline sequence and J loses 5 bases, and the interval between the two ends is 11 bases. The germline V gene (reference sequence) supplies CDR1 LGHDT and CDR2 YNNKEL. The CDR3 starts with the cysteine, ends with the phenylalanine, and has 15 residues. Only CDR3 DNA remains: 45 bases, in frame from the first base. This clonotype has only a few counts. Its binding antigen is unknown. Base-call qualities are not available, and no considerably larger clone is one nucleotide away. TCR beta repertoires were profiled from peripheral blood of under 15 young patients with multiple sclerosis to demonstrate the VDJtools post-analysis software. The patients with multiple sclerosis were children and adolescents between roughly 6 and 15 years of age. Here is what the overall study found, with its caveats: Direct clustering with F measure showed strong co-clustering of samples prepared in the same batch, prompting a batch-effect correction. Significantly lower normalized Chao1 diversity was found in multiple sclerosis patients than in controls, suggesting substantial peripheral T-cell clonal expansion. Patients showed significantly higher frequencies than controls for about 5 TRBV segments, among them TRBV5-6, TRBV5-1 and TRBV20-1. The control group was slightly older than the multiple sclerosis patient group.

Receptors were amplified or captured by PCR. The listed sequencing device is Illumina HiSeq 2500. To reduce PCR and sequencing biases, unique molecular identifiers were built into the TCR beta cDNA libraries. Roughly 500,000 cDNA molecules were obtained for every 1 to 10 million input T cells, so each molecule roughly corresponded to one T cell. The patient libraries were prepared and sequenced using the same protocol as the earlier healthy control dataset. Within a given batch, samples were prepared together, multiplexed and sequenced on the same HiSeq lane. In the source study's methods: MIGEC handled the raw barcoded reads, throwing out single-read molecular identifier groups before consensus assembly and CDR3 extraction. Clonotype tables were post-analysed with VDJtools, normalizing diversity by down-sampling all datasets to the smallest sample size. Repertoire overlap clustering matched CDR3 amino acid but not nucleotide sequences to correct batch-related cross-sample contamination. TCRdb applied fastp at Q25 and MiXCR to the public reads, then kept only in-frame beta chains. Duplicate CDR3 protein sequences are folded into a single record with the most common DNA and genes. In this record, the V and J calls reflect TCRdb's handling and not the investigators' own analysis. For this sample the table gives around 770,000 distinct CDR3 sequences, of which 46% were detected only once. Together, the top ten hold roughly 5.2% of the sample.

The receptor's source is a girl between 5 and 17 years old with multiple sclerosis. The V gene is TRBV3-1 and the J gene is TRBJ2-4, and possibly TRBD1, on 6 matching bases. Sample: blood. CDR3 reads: CASSQDARGENIQYF. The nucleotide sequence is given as TGTGCCAGCAGCCAAGATGCCAGGGGCGAAAACATTCAGTACTTC.